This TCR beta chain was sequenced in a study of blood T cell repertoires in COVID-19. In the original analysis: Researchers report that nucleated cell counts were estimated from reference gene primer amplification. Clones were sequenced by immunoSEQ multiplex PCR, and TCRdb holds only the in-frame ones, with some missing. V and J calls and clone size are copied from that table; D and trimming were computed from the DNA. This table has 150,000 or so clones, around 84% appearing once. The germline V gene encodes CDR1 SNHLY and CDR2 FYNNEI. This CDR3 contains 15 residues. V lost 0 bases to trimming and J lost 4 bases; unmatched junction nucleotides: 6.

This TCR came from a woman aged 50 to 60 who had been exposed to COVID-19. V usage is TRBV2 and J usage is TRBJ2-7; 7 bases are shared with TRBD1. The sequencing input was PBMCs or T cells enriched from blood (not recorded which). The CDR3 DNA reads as TGTGCCAGCAGTGAAGCAGGGGGCGGTCCATACGAGCAGTACTTC. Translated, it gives CASSEAGGGPYEQYF.